This T cell receptor beta chain was identified during a study of resident and recirculating memory T cells in vitiligo. Only a few counts were recorded for this clone. What it binds is not known. The study's findings and limits: TCR sequences were not conserved across biopsy sites or patients.

Germline V gene lookup returns CDR1 MDHEN and CDR2 SYDVKM. J gave up 4 bases and V 4 bases, and 9 bases lay outside the gene matches. The CDR3 is made up of 15 amino acids. Here immunoSEQ multiplex PCR was the method, and the copy in TCRdb shows in-frame clones only, minus some. The table has 39,000 or so clones, nearly 95% seen once. Sequenced input: blood. This chain connects TRBV28 to TRBJ2-7; 8 bases agree with TRBD1. The source is a male donor with vitiligo. The CDR3 sequence is CASSSPGTGNYEQYF. The CDR3 DNA sequence: TGTGCCAGCAGTTCCCCCGGGACAGGTAATTACGAGCAGTACTTC.